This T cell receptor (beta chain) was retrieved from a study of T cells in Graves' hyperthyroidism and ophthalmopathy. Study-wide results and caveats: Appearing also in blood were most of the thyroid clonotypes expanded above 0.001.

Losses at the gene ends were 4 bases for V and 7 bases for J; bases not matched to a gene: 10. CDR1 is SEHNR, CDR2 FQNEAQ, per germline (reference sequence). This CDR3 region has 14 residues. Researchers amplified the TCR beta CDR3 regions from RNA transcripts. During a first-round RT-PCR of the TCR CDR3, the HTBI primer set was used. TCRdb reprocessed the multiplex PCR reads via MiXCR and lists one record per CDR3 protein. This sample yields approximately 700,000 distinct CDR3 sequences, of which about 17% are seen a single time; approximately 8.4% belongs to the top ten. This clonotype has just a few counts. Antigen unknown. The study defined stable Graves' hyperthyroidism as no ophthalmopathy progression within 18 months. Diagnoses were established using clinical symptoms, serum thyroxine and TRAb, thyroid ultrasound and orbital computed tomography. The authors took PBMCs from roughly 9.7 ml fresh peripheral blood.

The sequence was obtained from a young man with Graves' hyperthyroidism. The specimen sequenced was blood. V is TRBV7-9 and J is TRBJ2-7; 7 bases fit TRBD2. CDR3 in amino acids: CASSSPGGGGEQYF. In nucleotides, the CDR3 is TGTGCCAGCAGCTCCCCGGGGGGAGGTGGGGAGCAGTACTTC.